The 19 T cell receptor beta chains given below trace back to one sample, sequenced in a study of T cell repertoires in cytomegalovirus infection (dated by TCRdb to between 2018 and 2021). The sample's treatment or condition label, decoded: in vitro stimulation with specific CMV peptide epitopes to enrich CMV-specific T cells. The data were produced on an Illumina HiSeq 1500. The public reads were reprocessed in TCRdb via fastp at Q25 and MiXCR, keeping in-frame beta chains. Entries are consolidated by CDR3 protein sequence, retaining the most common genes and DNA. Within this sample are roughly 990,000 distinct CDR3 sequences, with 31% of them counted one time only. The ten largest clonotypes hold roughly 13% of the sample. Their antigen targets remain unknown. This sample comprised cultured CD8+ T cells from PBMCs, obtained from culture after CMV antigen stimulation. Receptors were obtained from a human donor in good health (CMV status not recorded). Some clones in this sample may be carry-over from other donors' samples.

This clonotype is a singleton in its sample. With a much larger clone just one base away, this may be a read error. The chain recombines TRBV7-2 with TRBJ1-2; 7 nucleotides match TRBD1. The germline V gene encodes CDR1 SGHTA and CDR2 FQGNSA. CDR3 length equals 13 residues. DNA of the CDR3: TGTGCCAACAGCTTCACAGGGGTTAACGGCTACACCTTC. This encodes CANSFTGVNGYTF.

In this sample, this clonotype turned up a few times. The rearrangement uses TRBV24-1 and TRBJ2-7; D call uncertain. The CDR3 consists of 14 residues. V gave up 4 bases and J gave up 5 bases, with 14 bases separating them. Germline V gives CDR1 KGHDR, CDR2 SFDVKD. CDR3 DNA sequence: TGTGCCACCAGTGACCGGAACCGTCCGGACGAGCAGTACTTC. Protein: CATSDRNRPDEQYF.

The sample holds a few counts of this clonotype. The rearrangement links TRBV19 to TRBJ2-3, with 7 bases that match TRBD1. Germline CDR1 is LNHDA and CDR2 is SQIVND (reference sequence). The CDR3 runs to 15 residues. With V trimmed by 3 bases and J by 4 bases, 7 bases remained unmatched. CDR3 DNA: TGTGCCAGTAGTATCCCTGACAGGGTACCAGATACGCAGTATTTT. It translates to CASSIPDRVPDTQYF.

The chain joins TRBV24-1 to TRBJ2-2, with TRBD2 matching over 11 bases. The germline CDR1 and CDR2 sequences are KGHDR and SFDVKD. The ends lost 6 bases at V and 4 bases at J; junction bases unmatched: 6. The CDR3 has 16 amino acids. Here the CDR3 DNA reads TGTGCCACCAGTTTCCCAACTAGCGGGGGCACCGGGGAGCTGTTTTTT. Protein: CATSFPTSGGTGELFF.

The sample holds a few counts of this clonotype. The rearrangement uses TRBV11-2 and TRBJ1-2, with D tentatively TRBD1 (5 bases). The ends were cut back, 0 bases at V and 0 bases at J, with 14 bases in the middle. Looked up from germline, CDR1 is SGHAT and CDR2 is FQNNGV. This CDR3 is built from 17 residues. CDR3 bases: TGTGCCAGCAGCTTAGAAGGAGGGGCCACAGCTAACTATGGCTACACCTTC. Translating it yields CASSLEGGATANYGYTF.

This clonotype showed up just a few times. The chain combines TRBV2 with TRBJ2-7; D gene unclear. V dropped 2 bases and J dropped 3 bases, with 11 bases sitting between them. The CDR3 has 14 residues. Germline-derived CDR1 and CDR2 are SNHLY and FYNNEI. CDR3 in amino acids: CASSELQNYYEQYF. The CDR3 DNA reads TGTGCCAGCAGTGAACTACAGAATTACTACGAGCAGTACTTC.

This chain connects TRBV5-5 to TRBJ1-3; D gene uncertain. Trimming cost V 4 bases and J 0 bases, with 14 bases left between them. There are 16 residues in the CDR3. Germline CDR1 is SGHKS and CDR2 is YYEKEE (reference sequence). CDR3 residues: CASSLSTTHSGNTIYF. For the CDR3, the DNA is TGTGCCAGCAGCCTCTCCACGACGCACTCTGGAAACACCATATATTTT.

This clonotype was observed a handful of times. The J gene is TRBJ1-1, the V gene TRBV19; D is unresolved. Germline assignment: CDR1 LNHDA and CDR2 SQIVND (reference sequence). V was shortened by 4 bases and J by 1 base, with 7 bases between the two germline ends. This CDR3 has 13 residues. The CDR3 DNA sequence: TGTGCCAGTAGTAAAAACAAGAACACTGAAGCTTTCTTT. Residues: CASSKNKNTEAFF.

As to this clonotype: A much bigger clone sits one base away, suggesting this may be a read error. The DNA of the CDR3 is TGTGCCAGTAGTATAGTCGAAACTTGGGAAGGAATCTACGAGCAGTACTTC. This sequence encodes CASSIVETWEGIYEQYF. The chain uses TRBV19 and TRBJ2-7; unclear D gene. The CDR3 has 17 amino acids. The ends were cut back, 1 base at V and 3 bases at J, with 19 bases in the middle. Looked up from germline, CDR1 is LNHDA and CDR2 is SQIVND (reference sequence).

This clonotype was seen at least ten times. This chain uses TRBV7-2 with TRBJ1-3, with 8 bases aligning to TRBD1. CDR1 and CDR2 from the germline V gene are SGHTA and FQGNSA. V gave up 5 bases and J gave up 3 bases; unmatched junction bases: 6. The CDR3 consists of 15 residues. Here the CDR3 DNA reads TGTGCCAGCAGCCCGTGGACAGGGAGTGGAAACACCATATATTTT. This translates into CASSPWTGSGNTIYF.

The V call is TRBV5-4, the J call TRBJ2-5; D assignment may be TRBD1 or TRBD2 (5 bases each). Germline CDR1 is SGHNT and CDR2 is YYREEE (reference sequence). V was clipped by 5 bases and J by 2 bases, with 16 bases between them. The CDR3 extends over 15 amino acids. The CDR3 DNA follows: TGTGCCAGCAGGTATACCGGGGCACTACAAGAGACCCAGTACTTC. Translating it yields CASRYTGALQETQYF. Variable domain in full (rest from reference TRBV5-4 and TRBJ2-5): ETGVTQSPTHLIKTRGQQVTLRCSSQSGHNTVSWYQQALGQGPQFIFQYYREEENGRGNFPPRFSGLQFPNYSSELNVNALELDDSALYLCASRYTGALQETQYFGPGTRLLVL.

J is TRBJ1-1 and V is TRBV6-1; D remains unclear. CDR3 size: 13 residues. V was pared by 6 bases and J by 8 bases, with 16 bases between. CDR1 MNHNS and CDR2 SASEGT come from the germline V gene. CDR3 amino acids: CASSPRFGTEAFF. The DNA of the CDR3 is TGTGCCAGCAGCCCGAGATTCGGTACAGAAGCTTTCTTT.

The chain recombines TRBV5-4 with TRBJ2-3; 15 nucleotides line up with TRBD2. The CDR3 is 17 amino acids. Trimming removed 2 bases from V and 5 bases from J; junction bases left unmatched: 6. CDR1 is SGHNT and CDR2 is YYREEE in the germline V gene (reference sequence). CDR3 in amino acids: CASSFQGLAGGRDTQYF. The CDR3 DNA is TGTGCCAGCAGCTTCCAGGGACTAGCGGGGGGCCGAGATACGCAGTATTTT.

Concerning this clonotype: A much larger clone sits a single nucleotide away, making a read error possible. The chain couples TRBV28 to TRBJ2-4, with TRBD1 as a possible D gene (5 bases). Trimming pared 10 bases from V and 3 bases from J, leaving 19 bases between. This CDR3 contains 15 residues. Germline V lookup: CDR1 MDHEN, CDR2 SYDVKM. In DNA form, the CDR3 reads TGTGCCAACAGGACCCCGGCCCTGGGCAAAAACATTCAGTACTTC. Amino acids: CANRTPALGKNIQYF. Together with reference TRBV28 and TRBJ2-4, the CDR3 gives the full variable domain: DVKVTQSSRYLVKRTGEKVFLECVQDMDHENMFWYRQDPGLGLRLIYFSYDVKMKEKGDIPEGYSVSREKKERFSLILESASTNQTSMYLCANRTPALGKNIQYFGAGTRLSVL.

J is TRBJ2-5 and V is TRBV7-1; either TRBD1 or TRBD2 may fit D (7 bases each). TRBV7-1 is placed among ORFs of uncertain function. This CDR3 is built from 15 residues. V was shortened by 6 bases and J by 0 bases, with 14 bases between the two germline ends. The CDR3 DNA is TGTGCCAGCAGGGGGGGGGACAGCTACCAAGAGACCCAGTACTTC. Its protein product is CASRGGDSYQETQYF.

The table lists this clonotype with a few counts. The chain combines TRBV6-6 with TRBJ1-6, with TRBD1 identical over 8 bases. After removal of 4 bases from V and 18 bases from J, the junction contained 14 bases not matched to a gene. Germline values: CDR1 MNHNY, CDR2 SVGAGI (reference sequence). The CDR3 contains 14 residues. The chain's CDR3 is CASSSAGTGYFPHF. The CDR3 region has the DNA TGTGCCAGCAGTTCCGCCGGGACAGGCTACTTTCCCCACTTT.

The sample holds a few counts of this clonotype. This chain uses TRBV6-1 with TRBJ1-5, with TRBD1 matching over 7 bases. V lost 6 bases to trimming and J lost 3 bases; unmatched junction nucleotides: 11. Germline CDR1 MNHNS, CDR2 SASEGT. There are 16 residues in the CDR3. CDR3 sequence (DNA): TGTGCCAGCAGAACCGACAGGGTTGAGAACAATCAGCCCCAGCATTTT. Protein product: CASRTDRVENNQPQHF.

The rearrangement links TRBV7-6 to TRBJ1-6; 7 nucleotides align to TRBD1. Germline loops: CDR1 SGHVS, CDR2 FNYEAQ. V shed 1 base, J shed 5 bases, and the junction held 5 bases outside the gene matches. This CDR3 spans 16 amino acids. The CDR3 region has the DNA TGTGCCAGCAGCTTAGGGGACAGTAGAGATAATTCACCCCTCCACTTT. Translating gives CASSLGDSRDNSPLHF. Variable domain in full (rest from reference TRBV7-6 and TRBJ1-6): GAGVSQSPRYKVTKRGQDVALRCDPISGHVSLYWYRQALGQGPEFLTYFNYEAQQDKSGLPNDRFSAERPEGSISTLTIQRTEQRDSAMYRCASSLGDSRDNSPLHFGNGTRLTVT.

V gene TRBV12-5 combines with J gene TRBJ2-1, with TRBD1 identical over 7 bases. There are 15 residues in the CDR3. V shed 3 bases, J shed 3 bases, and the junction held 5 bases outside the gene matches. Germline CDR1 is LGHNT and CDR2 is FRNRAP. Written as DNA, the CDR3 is TGTGCTAGTGGTTTTACGACAGGGATCTACAATGAGCAGTTCTTC. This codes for CASGFTTGIYNEQFF.